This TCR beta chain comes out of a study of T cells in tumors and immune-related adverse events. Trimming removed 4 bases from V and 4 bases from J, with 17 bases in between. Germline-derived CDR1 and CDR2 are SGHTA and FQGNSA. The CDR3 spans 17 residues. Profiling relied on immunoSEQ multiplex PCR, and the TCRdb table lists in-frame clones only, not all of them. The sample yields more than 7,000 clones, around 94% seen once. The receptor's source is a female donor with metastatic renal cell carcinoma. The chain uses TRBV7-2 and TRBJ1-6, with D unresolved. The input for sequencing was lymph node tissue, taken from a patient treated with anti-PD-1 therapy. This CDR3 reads CASSSNLRDGYNSPLHF. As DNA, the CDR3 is TGTGCCAGCAGCTCCAACCTCCGCGACGGATATAATTCACCCCTCCACTTT.